The 24 T cell receptor beta chains given below trace back to one sample, sequenced in a study of T cells in Graves' hyperthyroidism and ophthalmopathy. RNA transcripts were the template for amplifying TCR beta CDR3 regions. TCR CDR3 underwent first-round RT-PCR with the HTBI primer set. One entry per CDR3 protein, called by TCRdb with MiXCR from the multiplex PCR reads. Of roughly 200,000 distinct CDR3 sequences in the sample, around 17% were seen once. The sample comprised blood. The source is a middle-aged man with Graves' hyperthyroidism.

This clonotype was seen ten or more times. The V and J genes are TRBV7-2 and TRBJ1-1, with D unclear. The germline gives CDR1 SGHTA, CDR2 FQGNSA. Trimming pared 6 bases from V and 0 bases from J, leaving 8 bases between. The CDR3 covers 13 residues. The CDR3 DNA reads as TGTGCCAGCAGTTCCACCGTGAACACTGAAGCTTTCTTT. Residues: CASSSTVNTEAFF.

The chain joins TRBV6-1 to TRBJ2-7; D is unclear. CDR3 length equals 13 residues. With 8 bases removed from V and 1 base from J, the gap between germline ends came to 12 bases. CDR1 and CDR2 from the germline V gene are MNHNS and SASEGT. The CDR3 DNA is TGTGCCAGCCCCTGGCGGCGTTCCTACGAGCAGTACTTC. Translated: CASPWRRSYEQYF.

This chain joins TRBV7-2 and TRBJ1-6; unclear D gene. V dropped 2 bases and J dropped 5 bases, with 13 bases sitting between them. Germline V CDR1 and CDR2: SGHTA, FQGNSA. CDR3 length: 16 residues. CDR3 bases: TGTGCCAGCAGCTTAACGTGGCAGATGAATAATTCACCCCTCCACTTT. Translated: CASSLTWQMNNSPLHF.

Details on this clonotype: A much larger clone lies one base from this, so it may be a read error. The final CDR3 position lacks the conserved phenylalanine or tryptophan, pointing to a likely read error. The rearrangement links TRBV7-2 to TRBJ1-1, with 8 positions matching TRBD1. CDR3 length: 14 residues. Losses at the gene ends were 4 bases for V and 4 bases for J; bases not matched to a gene: 5. CDR1 SGHTA and CDR2 FQGNSA come from the germline V gene. This CDR3 reads CASSSTGTGTEAFL. In DNA, the CDR3 is TGTGCCAGCAGCTCCACCGGGACAGGCACTGAAGCTTTCCTT.

The rearrangement links TRBV18 to TRBJ2-1; D unclear. Trimming left V 5 bases short and J 10 bases short, with 18 bases between. Germline-derived CDR1 and CDR2 are KGHSH and LQKENI. This CDR3 contains 14 residues. The CDR3 DNA follows: TGTGCCAGCTCATCAACCGGGCCCTCAGTCGAGCAGTTCTTC. It encodes CASSSTGPSVEQFF.

V and J are TRBV5-4 and TRBJ1-6; 8 bases fit TRBD1. The CDR3 covers 15 residues. Germline CDR1 is SGHNT and CDR2 is YYREEE (reference sequence). The V segment lost 1 base and the J segment 7 bases; nucleotides outside the gene matches: 4. CDR3: CASSLQGAENSPLHF. The CDR3 DNA reads as TGTGCCAGCAGCTTGCAGGGGGCTGAAAATTCACCCCTCCACTTT.

This clonotype was seen many times. This chain connects TRBV28 to TRBJ2-5; possibly TRBD1 for D (6 bases). Between the trimmed V and J ends, which lost 11 bases and 3 bases, there was a span of 13 bases. Germline CDR1 and CDR2: MDHEN and SYDVKM. The CDR3 is made up of 12 amino acids. This CDR3 is CALQGYKETQYF. For the CDR3, the DNA is TGTGCCTTACAGGGTTACAAAGAGACCCAGTACTTC.

This clonotype has at least ten counts. The chain links TRBV11-1 to TRBJ1-2; D might be TRBD1 (5 bases). Germline V lookup: CDR1 SGHAT, CDR2 FQDESV (reference sequence). This CDR3 has 14 amino acids. The germline V and J ends were trimmed by 2 bases and 4 bases, with 11 bases remaining between them. CDR3 residues: CASSLSHGGYGYTF. For the CDR3, the DNA is TGTGCCAGCAGCTTAAGCCACGGGGGCTATGGCTACACCTTC.

The table lists this clonotype with a few counts. V is TRBV20-1 and J is TRBJ1-2, with 9 bases aligning to TRBD1. CDR3 length: 16 amino acids. V lost 0 bases to trimming and J lost 7 bases; unmatched junction nucleotides: 12. From germline, CDR1 is DFQATT and CDR2 SNEGSKA (reference sequence). This CDR3 is CSARDPARTGEIGYTF. In DNA, the CDR3 is TGCAGTGCTAGAGACCCTGCCCGGACAGGGGAAATTGGCTACACCTTC.

This clonotype has just a few counts. The chain is built from TRBV15 and TRBJ1-5; TRBD1 matches 7 bases. The CDR3 runs 14 residues. The germline gives CDR1 LNHNV, CDR2 YYDKDF (reference sequence). V was clipped by 3 bases and J by 6 bases; unmatched bases: 5. CDR3 in DNA: TGTGCCACCAGCAGGCCCGGGACAGCTCAGCCCCAGCATTTT. Translation gives CATSRPGTAQPQHF.

This clonotype was seen repeatedly, ten times or more. The rearrangement links TRBV28 to TRBJ2-4; D not resolved. Germline CDR1 is MDHEN and CDR2 is SYDVKM. This CDR3 contains 11 residues. The V end lost 5 bases, the J end lost 6 bases, and 5 bases lay between the germline ends. The CDR3 is CASSTSNIQYF. DNA for the CDR3: TGTGCCAGCAGTACATCAAACATTCAGTACTTC.

V and J are TRBV4-1 and TRBJ1-5; no clear D gene. The CDR3 loop spans 13 amino acids. Germline CDR1 reads MGHRA; CDR2 reads YSYEKL. V was clipped by 1 base and J by 5 bases, with 6 bases between them. CDR3 DNA sequence: TGCGCCAGCAGCCAAGCTTTAGATCAGCCCCAGCATTTT. Encoded protein: CASSQALDQPQHF.

This clonotype has ten or more counts. The chain couples TRBV10-3 to TRBJ2-5, with D perhaps matching TRBD1 or TRBD2 (5 bases each). The CDR3 covers 14 residues. V was cut by 3 bases and J by 2 bases, with 10 bases left in between. The germline CDR1 and CDR2 sequences are ENHRY and SYGVKD. Here the CDR3 DNA reads TGTGCCATCAGTGACGGGACGGATCAAGAGACCCAGTACTTC. It translates to CAISDGTDQETQYF.

This chain links TRBV12-3 or TRBV12-4 with TRBJ1-3; D ambiguous. The germline V and J ends were trimmed by 6 bases and 4 bases, with 10 bases remaining between them. This CDR3 has 13 residues. The chain's CDR3 is CASRWKLGNTIYF. The CDR3 DNA sequence: TGTGCCAGCAGATGGAAGCTAGGAAACACCATATATTTT.

The chain couples TRBV9 to TRBJ2-1; tentatively, D is TRBD2 (5 bases). V was shortened by 7 bases and J by 0 bases, with 5 bases between the two germline ends. The V gene's germline CDR1 is SGDLS and CDR2 YYNGEE. This CDR3 has 12 residues. The CDR3 coding sequence is TGTGCCAGCGGGAGCTCCTACAATGAGCAGTTCTTC. Translated, it gives CASGSSYNEQFF.

The chain carries TRBV5-5 and TRBJ1-6, with D perhaps matching TRBD1 (5 bases). Trimming stripped 0 bases from V and 8 bases from J, with 12 bases between. Germline CDR1 reads SGHKS; CDR2 reads YYEKEE (reference sequence). The CDR3 consists of 15 residues. The CDR3 DNA follows: TGTGCCAGCAGCTTGGAAGGGACTGACTATTCACCCCTCCACTTT. It specifies CASSLEGTDYSPLHF.

This clonotype appeared many times. This chain connects TRBV24-1 to TRBJ2-3; possibly TRBD1 for D (6 bases). V shed 5 bases and J shed 2 bases, with 16 bases lying between them. The CDR3 extends over 16 amino acids. CDR1 is KGHDR, CDR2 SFDVKD, per germline. The CDR3 here is CATSGLGHPTTDTQYF. In DNA form, the CDR3 reads TGTGCCACCAGTGGGCTGGGACACCCGACCACAGATACGCAGTATTTT.

This sequence joins TRBV29-1 and TRBJ2-5; D is perhaps TRBD2 (6 bases). V lost 6 bases and J 1 base, leaving 15 bases between the germline ends. CDR3 size: 14 residues. Germline V gene data show CDR1 as SQVTM and CDR2 as ANQGSEA. In nucleotides, the CDR3 is TGCAGCGTCCCTCCCGGTAGCGGCCAAGAGACCCAGTACTTC. This gives the protein CSVPPGSGQETQYF.

This clonotype has only a few counts. The chain employs TRBV12-3 or TRBV12-4 and TRBJ1-3, with D unresolved. V was clipped by 7 bases and J by 7 bases, with 35 bases between them. The CDR3 runs 20 residues. For the CDR3, the DNA is TGTGCCAGCAACCTCGATGCCCCGGAAGCCACTAAGGCTAGGTGGAACACCATATATTTT. The encoded protein is CASNLDAPEATKARWNTIYF.

DNA for the CDR3: TGTGCCAGCAGTTCCCGGGCTACCCATCAGCCCCAGCATTTT. This codes for CASSSRATHQPQHF. V gene TRBV6-2 or TRBV6-3 combines with J gene TRBJ1-5; D not resolved. Looked up from germline, CDR1 is MNHEY and CDR2 is SVGEGT. The V end lost 4 bases, the J end lost 5 bases, and 12 bases lay between the germline ends. CDR3 size: 14 residues.

There are many counts of this clonotype. The rearrangement links TRBV20-1 to TRBJ1-2, with no clear D. CDR1 is DFQATT, CDR2 SNEGSKA, per germline (reference sequence). This CDR3 has 15 amino acids. Deletions cut 0 bases from V and 2 bases from J, with 13 bases between. CDR3 residues: CSARDLYKENYGYTF. The CDR3 nucleotides read TGCAGTGCTAGAGATCTCTATAAGGAGAACTATGGCTACACCTTC.

This clonotype was counted a few times. The chain employs TRBV20-1 and TRBJ2-7; D gene unclear. The germline V and J ends were trimmed by 0 bases and 3 bases, with 9 bases remaining between them. The CDR3 has 13 residues. Per germline, CDR1 DFQATT and CDR2 SNEGSKA (reference sequence). In DNA form, the CDR3 reads TGCAGTGCTAGAGATAGGCATAACTACGAGCAGTACTTC. Translating gives CSARDRHNYEQYF.

The chain couples TRBV28 to TRBJ1-6; D is unclear. The CDR3 is 15 amino acids. V was shortened by 3 bases and J by 9 bases, with 15 bases between the two germline ends. CDR1 and CDR2 (germline): MDHEN, SYDVKM. CDR3 in DNA: TGTGCCAGCAGTTTGGGTAGTATAGGTTTTTCACCCCTCCACTTT. This gives the protein CASSLGSIGFSPLHF.

This clonotype was recorded many times. The V gene is TRBV2, the J gene TRBJ2-7; 12 bases agree with TRBD2. Germline CDR1 and CDR2: SNHLY and FYNNEI. The CDR3 runs to 14 residues. J was trimmed by 4 bases and V by 5 bases; bases with no gene match: 3. In DNA form, the CDR3 reads TGTGCCAGCAGTCCTACTAGCGGGAGGTACGAGCAGTACTTC. It yields the protein CASSPTSGRYEQYF. Combining the CDR3 with reference TRBV2 and TRBJ2-7 gives the whole variable domain EPEVTQTPSHQVTQMGQEVILRCVPISNHLYFYWYRQILGQKVEFLVSFYNNEISEKSEIFDDQFSVERPDGSNFTLKIRSTKLEDSAMYFCASSPTSGRYEQYFGPGTRLTVT.